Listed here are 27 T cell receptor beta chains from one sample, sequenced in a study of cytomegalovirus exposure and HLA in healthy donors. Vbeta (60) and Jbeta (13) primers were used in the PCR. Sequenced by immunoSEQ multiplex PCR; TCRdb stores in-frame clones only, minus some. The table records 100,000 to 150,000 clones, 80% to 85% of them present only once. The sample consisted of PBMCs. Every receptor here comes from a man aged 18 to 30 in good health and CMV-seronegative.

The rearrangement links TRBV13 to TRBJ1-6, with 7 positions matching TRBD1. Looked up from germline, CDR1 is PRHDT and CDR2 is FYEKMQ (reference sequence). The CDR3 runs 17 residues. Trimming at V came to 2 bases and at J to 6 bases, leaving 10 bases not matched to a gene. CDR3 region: CASSLTSGTDGNSPLHF. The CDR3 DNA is TGTGCCAGCAGCTTAACCTCGGGGACAGATGGTAATTCACCCCTCCACTTT.

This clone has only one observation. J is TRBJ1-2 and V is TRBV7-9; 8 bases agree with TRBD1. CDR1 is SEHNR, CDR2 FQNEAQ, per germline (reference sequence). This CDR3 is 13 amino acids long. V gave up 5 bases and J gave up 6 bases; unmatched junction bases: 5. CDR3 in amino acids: CASSPGTGHGYTF. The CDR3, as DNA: TGTGCCAGCAGCCCAGGGACAGGACATGGCTACACCTTC.

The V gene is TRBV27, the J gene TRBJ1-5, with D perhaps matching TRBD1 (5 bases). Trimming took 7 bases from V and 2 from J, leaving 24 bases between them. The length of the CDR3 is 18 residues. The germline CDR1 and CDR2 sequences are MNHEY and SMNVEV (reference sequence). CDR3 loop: CASNPFVMTARGNQPQHF. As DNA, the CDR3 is TGTGCCAGCAACCCCTTTGTTATGACTGCCAGGGGCAATCAGCCCCAGCATTTT.

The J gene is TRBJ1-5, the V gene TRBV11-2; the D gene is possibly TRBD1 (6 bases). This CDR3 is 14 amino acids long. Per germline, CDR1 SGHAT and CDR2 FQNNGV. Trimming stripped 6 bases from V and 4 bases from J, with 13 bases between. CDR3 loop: CASSATGLNQPQHF. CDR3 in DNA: TGTGCCAGCAGTGCGACAGGACTTAATCAGCCCCAGCATTTT.

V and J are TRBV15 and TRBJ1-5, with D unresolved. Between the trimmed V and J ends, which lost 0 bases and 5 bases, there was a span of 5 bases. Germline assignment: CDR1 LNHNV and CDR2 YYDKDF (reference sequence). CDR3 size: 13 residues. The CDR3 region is CATSRDRDQPQHF. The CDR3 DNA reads TGTGCCACCAGCAGAGATCGGGATCAGCCCCAGCATTTT.

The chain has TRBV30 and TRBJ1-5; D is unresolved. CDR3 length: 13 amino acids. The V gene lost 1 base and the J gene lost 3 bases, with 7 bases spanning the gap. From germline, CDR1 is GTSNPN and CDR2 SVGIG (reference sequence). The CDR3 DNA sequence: TGTGCCTGGAGTGACGGTGACAATCAGCCCCAGCATTTT. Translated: CAWSDGDNQPQHF.

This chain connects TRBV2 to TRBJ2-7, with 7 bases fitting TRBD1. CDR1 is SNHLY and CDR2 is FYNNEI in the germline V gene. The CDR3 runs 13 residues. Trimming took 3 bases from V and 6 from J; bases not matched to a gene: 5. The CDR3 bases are TGTGCCAGCAGTGAGGAGAGGGGGCGCGAGCAGTACTTC. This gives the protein CASSEERGREQYF. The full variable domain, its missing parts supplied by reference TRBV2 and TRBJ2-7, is EPEVTQTPSHQVTQMGQEVILRCVPISNHLYFYWYRQILGQKVEFLVSFYNNEISEKSEIFDDQFSVERPDGSNFTLKIRSTKLEDSAMYFCASSEERGREQYFGPGTRLTVT.

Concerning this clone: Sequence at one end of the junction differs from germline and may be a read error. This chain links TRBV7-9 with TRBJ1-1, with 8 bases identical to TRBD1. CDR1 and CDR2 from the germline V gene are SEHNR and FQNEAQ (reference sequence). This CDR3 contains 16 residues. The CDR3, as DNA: TGTGCCAGCAGCGTAGCCCCGACAGGGGTGAGCACTGAAGCTTTCTTT. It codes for CASSVAPTGVSTEAFF.

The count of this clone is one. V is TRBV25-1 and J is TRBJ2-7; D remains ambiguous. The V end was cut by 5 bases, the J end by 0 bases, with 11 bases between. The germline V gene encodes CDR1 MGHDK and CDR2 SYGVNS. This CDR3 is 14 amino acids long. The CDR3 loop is CASSSTGYSYEQYF. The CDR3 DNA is TGTGCCAGCAGTTCTACCGGGTACTCCTACGAGCAGTACTTC.

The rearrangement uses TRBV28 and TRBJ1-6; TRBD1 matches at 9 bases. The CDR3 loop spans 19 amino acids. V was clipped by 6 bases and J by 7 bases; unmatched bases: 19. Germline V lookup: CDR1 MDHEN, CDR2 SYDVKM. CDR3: CASSPLDRGSADKNSPLHF. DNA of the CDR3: TGTGCCAGCAGCCCCCTCGACAGGGGGTCCGCAGACAAAAATTCACCCCTCCACTTT.

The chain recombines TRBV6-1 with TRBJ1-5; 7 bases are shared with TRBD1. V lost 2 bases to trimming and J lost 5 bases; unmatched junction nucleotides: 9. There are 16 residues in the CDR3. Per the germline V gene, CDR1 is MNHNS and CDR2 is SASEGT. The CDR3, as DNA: TGTGCCAGCAGTGAAAAGACAGGGTCTGGTTATCAGCCCCAGCATTTT. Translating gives CASSEKTGSGYQPQHF.

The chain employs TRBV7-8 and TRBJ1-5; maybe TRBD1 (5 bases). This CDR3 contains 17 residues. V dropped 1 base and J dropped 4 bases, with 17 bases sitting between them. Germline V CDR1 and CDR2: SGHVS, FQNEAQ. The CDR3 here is CASSLGVGVKLNQPQHF. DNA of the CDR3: TGTGCCAGCAGCTTAGGAGTAGGGGTGAAGTTGAATCAGCCCCAGCATTTT.

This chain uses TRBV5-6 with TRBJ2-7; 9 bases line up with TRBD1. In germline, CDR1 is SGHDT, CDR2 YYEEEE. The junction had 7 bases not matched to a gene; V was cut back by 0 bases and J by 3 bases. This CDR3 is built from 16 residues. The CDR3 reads CASSLAMGTGFYEQYF. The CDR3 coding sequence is TGTGCCAGCAGCTTGGCCATGGGGACAGGGTTCTACGAGCAGTACTTC.

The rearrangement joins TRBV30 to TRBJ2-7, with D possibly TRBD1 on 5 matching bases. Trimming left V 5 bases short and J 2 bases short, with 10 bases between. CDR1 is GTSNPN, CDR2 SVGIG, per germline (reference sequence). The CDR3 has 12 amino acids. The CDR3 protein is CAWQGDTYEQYF. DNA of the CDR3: TGTGCCTGGCAAGGGGATACCTACGAGCAGTACTTC.

The CDR3, as DNA: TGTGCCAGCAGTGAAATAGTGGGAGGAGATGGCTACACCTTC. Its translation is CASSEIVGGDGYTF. The chain recombines TRBV25-1 with TRBJ1-2; D unclear. The V gene's germline CDR1 is MGHDK and CDR2 SYGVNS. The CDR3 totals 14 residues. Deletions cut 2 bases from V and 6 bases from J, with 13 bases between.

CDR3 protein: CASSFSTGITNTGELFF. The CDR3 DNA is TGTGCCAGCAGCTTCTCGACAGGGATCACGAACACCGGGGAGCTGTTTTTT. The V gene is TRBV7-9, the J gene TRBJ2-2, with 7 bases aligning to TRBD1. Germline V lookup: CDR1 SEHNR, CDR2 FQNEAQ (reference sequence). V was pared by 3 bases and J by 0 bases, with 7 bases of the junction left unmatched. This CDR3 region has 17 residues.

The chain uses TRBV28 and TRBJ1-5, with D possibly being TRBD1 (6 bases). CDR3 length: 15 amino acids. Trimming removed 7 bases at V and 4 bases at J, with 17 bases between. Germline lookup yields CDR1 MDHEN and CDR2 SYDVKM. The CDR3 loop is CASKPGGTNNQPQHF. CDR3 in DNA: TGTGCCAGCAAACCGGGAGGGACAAATAATCAGCCCCAGCATTTT.

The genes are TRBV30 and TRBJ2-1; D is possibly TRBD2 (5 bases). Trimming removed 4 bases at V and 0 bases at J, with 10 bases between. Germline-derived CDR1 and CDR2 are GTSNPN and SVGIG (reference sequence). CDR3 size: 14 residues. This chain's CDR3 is CAWIAPDSYNEQFF. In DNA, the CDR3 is TGTGCCTGGATAGCGCCAGACTCCTACAATGAGCAGTTCTTC.

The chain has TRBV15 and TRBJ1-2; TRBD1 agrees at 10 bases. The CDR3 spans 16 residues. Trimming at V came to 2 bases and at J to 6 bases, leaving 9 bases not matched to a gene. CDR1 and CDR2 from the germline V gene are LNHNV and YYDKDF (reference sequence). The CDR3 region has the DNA TGTGCCACCAGCAGAAGCCCGAGGACAGGGGGGGATGGCTACACCTTC. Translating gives CATSRSPRTGGDGYTF.

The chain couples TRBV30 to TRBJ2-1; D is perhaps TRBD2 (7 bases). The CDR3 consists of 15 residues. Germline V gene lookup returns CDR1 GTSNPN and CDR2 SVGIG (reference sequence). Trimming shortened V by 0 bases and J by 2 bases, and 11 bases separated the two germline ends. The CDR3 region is CAWSVRGGAYNEQFF. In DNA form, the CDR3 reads TGTGCCTGGAGTGTAAGGGGGGGCGCCTACAATGAGCAGTTCTTC.

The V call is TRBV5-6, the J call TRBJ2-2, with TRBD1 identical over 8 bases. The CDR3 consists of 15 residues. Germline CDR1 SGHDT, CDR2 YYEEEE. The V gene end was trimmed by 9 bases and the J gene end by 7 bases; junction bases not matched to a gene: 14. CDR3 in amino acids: CATRNLDRDDGELFF. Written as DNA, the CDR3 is TGTGCCACCAGAAACTTGGACAGGGACGACGGGGAGCTGTTTTTT. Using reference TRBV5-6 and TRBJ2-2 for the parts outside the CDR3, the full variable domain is DAGVTQSPTHLIKTRGQQVTLRCSPKSGHDTVSWYQQALGQGPQFIFQYYEEEERQRGNFPDRFSGHQFPNYSSELNVNALLLGDSALYLCATRNLDRDDGELFFGEGSRLTVL.

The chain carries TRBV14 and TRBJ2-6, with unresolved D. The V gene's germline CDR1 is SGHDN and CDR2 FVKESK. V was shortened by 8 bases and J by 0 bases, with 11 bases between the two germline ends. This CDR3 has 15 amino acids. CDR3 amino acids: CASRNGFSGANVLTF. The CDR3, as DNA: TGTGCCAGCCGAAACGGTTTCTCTGGGGCCAACGTCCTGACTTTC.

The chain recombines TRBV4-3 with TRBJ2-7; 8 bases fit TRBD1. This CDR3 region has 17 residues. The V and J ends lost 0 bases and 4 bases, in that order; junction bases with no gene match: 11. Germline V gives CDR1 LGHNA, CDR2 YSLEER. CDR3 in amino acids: CASSQDKSGQGSYEQYF. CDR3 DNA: TGCGCCAGCAGCCAAGATAAATCCGGACAGGGTTCGTACGAGCAGTACTTC.

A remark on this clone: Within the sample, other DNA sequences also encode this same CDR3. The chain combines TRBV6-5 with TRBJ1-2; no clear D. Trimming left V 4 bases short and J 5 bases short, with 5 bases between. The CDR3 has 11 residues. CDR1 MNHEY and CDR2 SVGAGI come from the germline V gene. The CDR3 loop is CASSSLYGYTF. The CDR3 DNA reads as TGTGCCAGCAGTTCCCTATATGGCTACACCTTC.

The CDR3 is CASSLGQGETDTQYF. The CDR3 DNA sequence: TGTGCCAGCAGCTTAGGGCAGGGGGAGACAGATACGCAGTATTTT. This rearrangement joins TRBV7-2 to TRBJ2-3; TRBD1 matches 7 bases. CDR3 length equals 15 residues. The V gene end was trimmed by 1 base and the J gene end by 3 bases; junction bases not matched to a gene: 4. From germline, CDR1 is SGHTA and CDR2 FQGNSA.

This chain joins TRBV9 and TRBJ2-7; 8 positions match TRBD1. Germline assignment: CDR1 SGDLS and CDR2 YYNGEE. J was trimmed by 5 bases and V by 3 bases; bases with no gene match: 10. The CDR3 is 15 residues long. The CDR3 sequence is CASSGAGTGSHEQYF. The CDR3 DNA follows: TGTGCCAGCAGCGGGGCGGGGACAGGTTCCCACGAGCAGTACTTC.

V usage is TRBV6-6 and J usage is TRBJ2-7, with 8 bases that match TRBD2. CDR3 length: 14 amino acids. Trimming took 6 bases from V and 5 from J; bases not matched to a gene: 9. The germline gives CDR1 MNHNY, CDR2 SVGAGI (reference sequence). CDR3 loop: CASRYAGGGNEQYF. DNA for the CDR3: TGTGCCAGCAGATACGCCGGGGGGGGCAACGAGCAGTACTTC.